This entry lists 22 T cell receptor beta chains sequenced from one sample in a study of T cells in Graves' hyperthyroidism and ophthalmopathy. The source material, RNA transcripts, was used to amplify TCR beta CDR3 regions. The primer set for the first-round RT-PCR of the TCR CDR3 was HTBI. TCRdb re-called the multiplex PCR reads with MiXCR, one entry per CDR3 protein. The table includes under 300,000 distinct CDR3 sequences, over 20% detected once. Specimen: blood. These TCRs come from a man aged 25 to 40 with Graves' ophthalmopathy.

A few counts support this clonotype. This rearrangement joins TRBV6-1 to TRBJ1-6; D uncertain. V shed 10 bases and J shed 5 bases, with 12 bases lying between them. The CDR3 runs 13 residues. In germline, CDR1 is MNHNS, CDR2 SASEGT. The CDR3 loop reads CATVRGNNSPLHF. Here the CDR3 DNA reads TGTGCCACCGTTCGGGGAAATAATTCACCCCTCCACTTT.

The sample holds a few counts of this clonotype. The chain has TRBV30 and TRBJ1-5, with D unclear. The V gene's germline CDR1 is GTSNPN and CDR2 SVGIG (reference sequence). V lost 0 bases to trimming and J lost 2 bases, with 17 bases between them. The CDR3 runs 17 residues. The CDR3 bases are TGTGCCTGGAGTGTACAAGGGATCCGATATGGCAATCAGCCCCAGCATTTT. Protein sequence: CAWSVQGIRYGNQPQHF.

This clonotype was found many times. The rearrangement uses TRBV12-3 or TRBV12-4 and TRBJ1-1, with 7 positions matching TRBD1. This CDR3 is built from 13 residues. The V gene end was trimmed by 5 bases and the J gene end by 4 bases; junction bases not matched to a gene: 4. The chain's CDR3 is CASSATGTTEAFF. CDR3 in DNA: TGTGCCAGCAGTGCGACAGGGACCACTGAAGCTTTCTTT.

Only a few counts were recorded for this clonotype. The V gene is TRBV29-1, the J gene TRBJ2-4, with 12 positions matching TRBD2. This CDR3 region has 15 residues. Germline CDR1 and CDR2: SQVTM and ANQGSEA. With V trimmed by 6 bases and J by 8 bases, 11 bases remained unmatched. CDR3 sequence: CSVGLAGGLGDIQYF. Here the CDR3 DNA reads TGCAGCGTGGGGCTAGCGGGAGGGCTTGGGGACATTCAGTACTTC.

This clonotype was seen more than once but under ten times. V is TRBV9 and J is TRBJ2-1; D perhaps matches TRBD2 (5 bases). V lost 0 bases and J lost 6, with 13 bases in between. The CDR3 has 15 residues. The germline CDR1 and CDR2 sequences are SGDLS and YYNGEE. The CDR3 protein is CASSVAVARGNEQFF. Written as DNA, the CDR3 is TGTGCCAGCAGCGTAGCGGTAGCCCGGGGCAATGAGCAGTTCTTC.

This clonotype came up many times. This chain joins TRBV11-3 and TRBJ2-7; no definite D call. Germline V CDR1 and CDR2: SGHNT, YENEEA. Trimming shortened V by 4 bases and J by 4 bases, and 11 bases separated the two germline ends. The CDR3 runs to 13 residues. CDR3 amino acids: CASSSHSFYEQYF. CDR3 nucleotides: TGTGCCAGCAGCTCTCACAGCTTTTACGAGCAGTACTTC. The complete variable domain, with remaining parts taken from reference TRBV11-3 and TRBJ2-7, reads EAGVVQSPRYKIIEKKQPVAFWCNPISGHNTLYWYLQNLGQGPELLIRYENEEAVDDSQLPKDRFSAERLKGVDSTLKIQPAELGDSAVYLCASSSHSFYEQYFGPGTRLTVT.

This clonotype was counted a few times. This chain joins TRBV19 and TRBJ1-5, with D unresolved. The CDR3 covers 15 residues. The germline V gene encodes CDR1 LNHDA and CDR2 SQIVND (reference sequence). Trimming took 1 base from V and 0 from J, leaving 7 bases between them. The CDR3 reads CASSIVDYSNQPQHF. Here the CDR3 DNA reads TGTGCCAGTAGTATAGTTGACTATAGCAATCAGCCCCAGCATTTT.

This chain uses TRBV9 with TRBJ1-1; weak D call: TRBD1 (6 bases). This CDR3 comprises 18 residues. V was pared by 0 bases and J by 0 bases, with 18 bases between. Germline CDR1 is SGDLS and CDR2 is YYNGEE. CDR3 coding DNA: TGTGCCAGCAGCGTAGTTAGGGGGGCCCCCTTCTTGAACACTGAAGCTTTCTTT. Translated, it gives CASSVVRGAPFLNTEAFF.

V usage is TRBV4-1 and J usage is TRBJ2-2; D not resolved. Germline V gives CDR1 MGHRA, CDR2 YSYEKL. CDR3 size: 17 residues. V lost 0 bases to trimming and J lost 2 bases, with 13 bases between them. CDR3 bases: TGCGCCAGCAGCCAAGAGGCCGCCGAATTCAACACCGGGGAGCTGTTTTTT. Its translation: CASSQEAAEFNTGELFF.

This chain uses TRBV6-5 with TRBJ2-7, with D perhaps assigned TRBD1 or TRBD2 (5 bases each). The CDR3 consists of 15 residues. V shed 0 bases and J shed 3 bases, with 12 bases lying between them. Germline CDR1 and CDR2: MNHEY and SVGAGI. The CDR3 DNA is TGTGCCAGCAGTTACTCGGGGGTTGGGGGCTACGAGCAGTACTTC. Amino acids: CASSYSGVGGYEQYF.

This clonotype was observed a few times. This sequence joins TRBV18 and TRBJ2-3; possibly TRBD2 for D (5 bases). V lost 6 bases and J 4 bases, leaving 20 bases between the germline ends. CDR1 and CDR2 from the germline V gene are KGHSH and LQKENI. This CDR3 is 16 amino acids long. The CDR3 is CASSPSGRSRADTQYF. The CDR3 DNA is TGTGCCAGCTCCCCAAGCGGACGAAGCCGGGCAGATACGCAGTATTTT.

This clonotype was seen a handful of times. This chain joins TRBV10-3 and TRBJ1-5; a possible D gene is TRBD1 (5 bases). The germline V gene encodes CDR1 ENHRY and CDR2 SYGVKD. The CDR3 contains 16 residues. V was shortened by 0 bases and J by 0 bases, with 9 bases between the two germline ends. DNA for the CDR3: TGTGCCATCAGTGAGTCGACAGCTTATAGCAATCAGCCCCAGCATTTT. It yields the protein CAISESTAYSNQPQHF.

V is TRBV3-1 and J is TRBJ2-5; D gene unclear. The CDR3 spans 18 residues. Trimming shortened V by 0 bases and J by 0 bases, and 17 bases separated the two germline ends. Germline CDR1 LGHDT, CDR2 YNNKEL (reference sequence). The DNA for the CDR3 is TGTGCCAGCAGCCAAGACTCAATAGCCGGGCCGTACCAAGAGACCCAGTACTTC. It translates to CASSQDSIAGPYQETQYF.

The rearrangement joins TRBV6-2 or TRBV6-3 to TRBJ2-1; 16 nucleotides match TRBD2. With 6 bases clipped from V and 0 bases from J, the junction kept 5 bases outside the gene matches. Germline V gives CDR1 MNHEY, CDR2 SVGEGT. This CDR3 has 18 amino acids. The CDR3 coding sequence is TGTGCCAGCAGCCCCGGGACTAGCGGGAGGGGCTCCTACAATGAGCAGTTCTTC. The encoded protein is CASSPGTSGRGSYNEQFF.

This clonotype was recorded a few times. The rearrangement joins TRBV29-1 to TRBJ2-7; TRBD1 matches at 7 bases. The CDR3 contains 15 residues. Germline CDR1 reads SQVTM; CDR2 reads ANQGSEA. V gave up 6 bases and J gave up 5 bases; unmatched junction bases: 16. This CDR3 reads CSVRSDQQGWNEQYF. CDR3 in DNA: TGCAGCGTCCGATCCGACCAACAGGGGTGGAACGAGCAGTACTTC.

Ten or more counts support this clonotype. The chain uses TRBV28 and TRBJ2-1; possibly TRBD2 for D (5 bases). Germline CDR1 and CDR2: MDHEN and SYDVKM. The ends were cut back, 1 base at V and 2 bases at J, with 6 bases in the middle. The CDR3 covers 14 residues. CDR3 sequence (DNA): TGTGCCAGCAGTTTATTGAGGGCCTACAATGAGCAGTTCTTC. Protein sequence: CASSLLRAYNEQFF.

This clonotype appeared many times. V usage is TRBV7-9 and J usage is TRBJ2-5; 12 bases are a match to TRBD1. The CDR3 loop spans 16 amino acids. Germline lookup yields CDR1 SEHNR and CDR2 FQNEAQ (reference sequence). The ends lost 0 bases at V and 5 bases at J; junction bases unmatched: 4. CDR3 sequence: CASSLAGDRGLETQYF. The DNA for the CDR3 is TGTGCCAGCAGCTTAGCGGGGGACAGGGGGCTGGAGACCCAGTACTTC.

This clonotype was counted at least ten times. This rearrangement joins TRBV11-2 to TRBJ2-1; tentatively, D is TRBD2 (5 bases). V was clipped by 0 bases and J by 2 bases, with 5 bases between them. Germline V lookup: CDR1 SGHAT, CDR2 FQNNGV. The CDR3 sequence is 14 residues long. CDR3 sequence: CASSLDGTYNEQFF. In DNA, the CDR3 is TGTGCCAGCAGCTTAGACGGGACCTACAATGAGCAGTTCTTC.

This clonotype has more than one count but fewer than ten. This chain links TRBV3-1 with TRBJ2-1, with 7 bases matching TRBD2. The CDR3 contains 19 residues. Losses at the gene ends were 4 bases for V and 1 base for J; bases not matched to a gene: 16. Germline-derived CDR1 and CDR2 are LGHDT and YNNKEL (reference sequence). CDR3 nucleotide sequence: TGTGCCAGCAGCCGTAATCCGCAGGAGGGGAGGGGTTCCTACAATGAGCAGTTCTTC. Translation: CASSRNPQEGRGSYNEQFF.

Only a few counts were recorded for this clonotype. The rearrangement links TRBV6-5 to TRBJ1-5, with TRBD1 matching 7 bases. The junction had 7 bases not matched to a gene; V was cut back by 2 bases and J by 0 bases. The CDR3 has 17 amino acids. Germline values: CDR1 MNHEY, CDR2 SVGAGI. The CDR3 DNA sequence: TGTGCCAGCAGTTACCTTGGGACAGAGGATAGCAATCAGCCCCAGCATTTT. Its protein is CASSYLGTEDSNQPQHF.

This clonotype was seen a handful of times. The rearrangement joins TRBV6-1 to TRBJ1-1; D is possibly TRBD1 (6 bases). CDR1 is MNHNS, CDR2 SASEGT, per germline. Trimming shortened V by 5 bases and J by 6 bases, and 16 bases separated the two germline ends. The CDR3 is 14 residues long. CDR3 sequence (DNA): TGTGCCAGCAGTAAAAGCGGGGGGCGAGCTGAAGCTTTCTTT. This encodes CASSKSGGRAEAFF.

This chain joins TRBV9 and TRBJ2-1, with D perhaps being TRBD1 or TRBD2 (5 bases each). Germline CDR1 reads SGDLS; CDR2 reads YYNGEE. V lost 6 bases and J 8 bases, leaving 15 bases between the germline ends. This CDR3 is built from 13 residues. DNA of the CDR3: TGTGCCAGCAACCGGGACGGGCTGTATGAGCAGTTCTTC. Protein product: CASNRDGLYEQFF.